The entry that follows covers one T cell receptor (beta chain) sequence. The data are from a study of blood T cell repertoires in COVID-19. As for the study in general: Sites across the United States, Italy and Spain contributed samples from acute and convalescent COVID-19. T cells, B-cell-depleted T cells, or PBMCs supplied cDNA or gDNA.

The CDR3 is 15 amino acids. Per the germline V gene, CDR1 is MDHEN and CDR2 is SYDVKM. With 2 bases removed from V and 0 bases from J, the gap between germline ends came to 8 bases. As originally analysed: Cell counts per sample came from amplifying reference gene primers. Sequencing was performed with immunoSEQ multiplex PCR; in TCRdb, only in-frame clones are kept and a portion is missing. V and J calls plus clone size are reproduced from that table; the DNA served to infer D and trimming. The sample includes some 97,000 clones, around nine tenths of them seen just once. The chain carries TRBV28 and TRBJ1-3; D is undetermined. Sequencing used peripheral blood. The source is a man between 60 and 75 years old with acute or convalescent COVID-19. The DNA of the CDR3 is TGTGCCAGCAGTTTAGGGCGTCTCTCTGGAAACACCATATATTTT. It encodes CASSLGRLSGNTIYF.